This T cell receptor beta chain is from a study of human T cells and chemical hapten exposure. Study at large: Weekly scalp doses of diphenylcyclopropenone were given to patients during the approximately 25-week study. Study-wide findings and caveats: TCRs above 1 in 1000 frequency did not change with DPC sensitization.

This clonotype was counted a few times. The antigen is not known. CDR1 is SEHNR and CDR2 is FQNEAQ in the germline V gene (reference sequence). V lost 6 bases and J lost 8, with 14 bases in between. This CDR3 comprises 14 residues. Unique molecular identifiers were linked by the library to individual cDNA molecules. TCRdb re-derived calls from the RACE reads in MiXCR, one entry per CDR3 protein. Among around 380,000 distinct CDR3 sequences listed, more than 4.5% were seen once. As for time point: patch test 1, 2 weeks after DPC sensitization. Treatment: therapeutic diphenylcyclopropenone sensitization with weekly scalp DPC. Whole blood that had not been fractionated was the source of extracted total RNA.

V and J are TRBV7-9 and TRBJ1-6; no reliable D call. Here the sequenced sample was whole blood, taken in connection with sensitization to the hapten diphenylcyclopropenone (DPC). The clonotype comes from a woman in her forties or fifties with alopecia areata. Some clones in this sample may be carry-over from other donors' samples. The CDR3 loop reads CASSPPDGDSPLHF. The CDR3 DNA follows: TGTGCCAGCAGTCCTCCTGACGGAGATTCACCCCTCCACTTT.